The rows below give T cell receptor beta chains drawn from one sample of a study of OX40 agonist ivuxolimab in advanced cancers. Produced via immunoSEQ multiplex PCR; TCRdb's table is partial and in-frame only. The sample consists of 60,000 or so clones, roughly 87% of them appearing once. The sequenced sample was CD4+ or CD8+ T cells sorted from blood, obtained in a trial of the OX40 agonist ivuxolimab. All receptors come from an adult with an advanced solid tumor such as melanoma, head and neck, liver or kidney cancer. The CDR3 runs from the conserved cysteine through the conserved F or W. D genes are given only for firm matches. Clone size is shown for a subset of rows, as once, few, many or a class of expanded clone.

16 | TRBJ2-1 | TRBV11-3 | - | - | CASSLEGGQGYNEQFF | TGTGCCAGCAGCTTAGAGGGGGGGCAAGGCTACAATGAGCAGTTCTTC
13 | TRBJ2-1 | TRBV29-1 | - | - | CSVSKTSLYEQFF | TGCAGCGTCTCCAAAACCAGCCTCTATGAGCAGTTCTTC
13 | TRBJ1-1 | TRBV7-9 | - | - | CASSFGSDTEAFF | TGTGCCAGCAGCTTTGGGTCAGACACTGAAGCTTTCTTT
14 | TRBJ2-1 | TRBV7-8 | - | TRBD1 | CASSIGTGGSEQFF | TGTGCCAGCAGCATAGGGACAGGGGGCAGTGAGCAGTTCTTC
10 | TRBJ2-1 | TRBV28 | - | - | CASSSQEQFF | TGTGCCAGCAGTTCCCAAGAGCAGTTCTTC
15 | TRBJ1-1 | TRBV6-6 | - | TRBD1 | CASSSADREDTEAFF | TGTGCCAGCAGTAGCGCGGACAGGGAGGACACTGAAGCTTTCTTT
13 | TRBJ2-2 | TRBV29-1 | - | TRBD1 | CSADRGGTGELFF | TGCAGCGCAGACAGGGGGGGCACCGGGGAGCTGTTTTTT
14 | TRBJ2-1 | TRBV11-2 | few | TRBD2 | CASSAYGGDNEQFF | TGTGCCAGCAGCGCGTACGGGGGGGACAATGAGCAGTTCTTC
15 | TRBJ2-7 | TRBV19 | - | - | CASSMRGRDPYEQYF | TGTGCCAGTAGTATGCGAGGTCGAGATCCCTACGAGCAGTACTTC
15 | TRBJ1-1 | TRBV9 | once | - | CASTPPLTSNTEAFF | TGTGCCAGCACCCCACCCCTTACATCAAACACTGAAGCTTTCTTT
16 | TRBJ2-3 | TRBV7-6 | - | - | CASSLVGGTSTDTQYF | TGTGCCAGCAGCTTAGTGGGTGGAACTAGCACAGATACGCAGTATTTT
15 | TRBJ2-7 | TRBV19 | - | - | CASSIPGTLSDEQYF | TGTGCCAGTAGTATTCCCGGGACCCTGTCAGACGAGCAGTACTTC
15 | TRBJ2-7 | TRBV2 | - | TRBD1 | CASSEAPGQAYEQYF | TGTGCCAGCAGTGAAGCGCCAGGACAGGCCTACGAGCAGTACTTC
13 | TRBJ2-7 | TRBV19 | - | - | CASSTGVTYEQYF | TGTGCCAGTAGTACCGGGGTAACCTACGAGCAGTACTTC
15 | TRBJ1-2 | TRBV5-1 | - | - | CASSLEQGGNYGYTF | TGCGCCAGCAGCTTGGAACAGGGTGGTAACTATGGCTACACCTTC
17 | TRBJ1-4 | TRBV7-9 | - | - | CASSLIFGLSTNEKLFF | TGTGCCAGCAGCTTGATTTTTGGGCTATCAACTAATGAAAAACTGTTTTTT
13 | TRBJ2-5 | TRBV19 | - | - | CASSISSTRAQYF | TGTGCCAGTAGTATTAGTAGCACGAGGGCCCAGTACTTC
12 | TRBJ2-1 | TRBV5-4 | - | - | CASSLTVNEQFF | TGTGCCAGCAGCTTGACAGTCAATGAGCAGTTCTTC
16 | TRBJ2-1 | TRBV30 | - | TRBD2 | CAWRRLADSSYNEQFF | TGTGCCTGGAGGAGACTAGCTGACAGCTCCTACAATGAGCAGTTCTTC
14 | TRBJ1-3 | TRBV6-6 | - | TRBD1 | CASSDTGQGDTIYF | TGTGCCAGCAGTGATACGGGACAGGGAGACACCATATATTTT
16 | TRBJ2-1 | TRBV7-3 | - | TRBD1 | CASSRTWDSSYNEQFF | TGTGCCAGCAGCCGCACCTGGGACAGCTCCTACAATGAGCAGTTCTTC
13 | TRBJ1-1 | TRBV5-1 | once | - | CASSLAPDTEAFF | TGCGCCAGCAGCTTGGCCCCGGACACTGAAGCTTTCTTT
14 | TRBJ2-5 | TRBV10-2 | - | TRBD1 | CASTVGQFQETQYF | TGCGCCAGCACCGTGGGACAGTTCCAAGAGACCCAGTACTTC